This T cell receptor beta chain derives from a study of blood T cell repertoires in COVID-19. Study details: Samples representing acute and convalescent COVID-19 were sourced from the United States, Italy and Spain. The cDNA or gDNA used as material had been derived from T cells, B-cell-depleted T cells, or PBMCs.

Methods used by the authors: It was from reference gene primer amplification that nucleated cell counts were estimated. The method was immunoSEQ multiplex PCR; TCRdb's version includes in-frame clones alone and lacks a portion of them. The DNA gave D and trimming, while V, J and clone size come from that table. In the table there are over 100,000 clones, more than 75% of which are singletons. CDR3 length equals 12 residues. The V gene lost 5 bases and the J gene lost 5 bases, with 6 bases spanning the gap. Germline CDR1 reads MNHEY; CDR2 reads SVGAGI. This TCR was recovered from a human donor in a cohort sampled during active COVID-19. The chain joins TRBV6-5 to TRBJ2-2, with D uncertain. The material sequenced was peripheral blood. This chain's CDR3 is CASSLRTGELFF. The CDR3 DNA reads TGTGCCAGCAGTCTCAGGACCGGGGAGCTGTTTTTT.